This T cell receptor beta chain was recorded in a study of response to subunit inactivated influenza vaccine. V dropped 2 bases and J dropped 7 bases, with 6 bases sitting between them. Germline loops: CDR1 LNHNV, CDR2 YYDKDF (reference sequence). The CDR3 length is 13 residues. The table lists this clonotype with many counts. TCRdb re-called the RT-PCR reads with MiXCR, one entry per CDR3 protein. The sample consists of hundreds of thousands of distinct CDR3 sequences, 15% to 19% of them appearing once. Sequencing used PBMCs from blood, obtained about 13 days after vaccination. The chain employs TRBV15 and TRBJ1-6; D unresolved. The receptor comes from a man aged 50-60 years who received an inactivated influenza vaccine. Here the CDR3 DNA reads TGTGCCACCAGCAGACGGGGAAATTCACCCCTCCACTTT. Its translation is CATSRRGNSPLHF.